This TCR beta chain was captured by sequencing in a study of CD8 T cells in Susac syndrome. CD8+ and CD4+ T cells circulating in blood were sequenced for TCR beta. As controls, healthy donors matched for age and sex were used. In contrast to the negatively isolated CD8+ and CD4+ T cells, TEMRA cells were FACS-enriched. The CDR3 totals 15 residues. V was pared by 3 bases and J by 4 bases, with 5 bases of the junction left unmatched. Per the germline V gene, CDR1 is SQVTM and CDR2 is ANQGSEA. The RNA input was roughly 0.5 to 1 ug, and it was reverse transcribed with random hexamers. By means of immunoSEQ multiplex PCR, TCR beta CDR3 spanning 54 Vbeta and 13 Jbeta underwent amplification. TCRdb reanalysed the immunoSEQ multiplex PCR reads using MiXCR and keeps one entry per CDR3 protein. The sample contains approximately 150,000 distinct CDR3 sequences, approximately 93% of which appear only once.

The source of this sequence is a human donor in good health. This sequence joins TRBV29-1 and TRBJ2-6, with 8 positions matching TRBD2. Material for sequencing was CD4+ T cells from PBMCs. CDR3 loop: CSVDGGASGANVLTF. CDR3 nucleotides: TGCAGCGTTGACGGGGGGGCATCCGGGGCCAACGTCCTGACTTTC.